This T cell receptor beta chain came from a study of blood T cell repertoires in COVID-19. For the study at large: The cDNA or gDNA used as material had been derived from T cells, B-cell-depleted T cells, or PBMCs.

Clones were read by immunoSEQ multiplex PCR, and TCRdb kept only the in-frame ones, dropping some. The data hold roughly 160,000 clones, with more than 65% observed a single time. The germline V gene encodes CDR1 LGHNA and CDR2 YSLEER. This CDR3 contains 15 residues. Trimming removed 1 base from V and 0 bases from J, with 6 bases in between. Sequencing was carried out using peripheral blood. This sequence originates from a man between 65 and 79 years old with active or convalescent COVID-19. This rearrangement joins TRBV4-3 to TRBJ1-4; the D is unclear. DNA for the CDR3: TGCGCCAGCAGCCAAGGGCAGACAACTAATGAAAAACTGTTTTTT. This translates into CASSQGQTTNEKLFF.